This T cell receptor beta chain was recovered during a study of T cell responses to AZD1222 COVID-19 vaccine. To note about this clone: Its antigen is unknown.

The study, taken as a whole, reports: Donor demographics were predominantly white British with a female majority; clonal diversity may be underestimated. Reportedly, nearly half the spike-specific TCRs target unmutated variant regions. Scientists sampled the repertoires only once the peak T cell response had passed. At study baseline, merely about 6 AZD1222 recipients were seropositive.

Here immunoSEQ multiplex PCR was the method, and the copy in TCRdb shows in-frame clones only, minus some. The table shows 200,000 to 250,000 clones, with approximately 94% occurring only once. The source material was peripheral blood, sampled on day 0 of MenACWY control vaccination. This clonotype was obtained from an adult in good health.

The CDR3 protein is CAWSVGDPGAEAFF. CDR3 in DNA: TGTGCCTGGAGTGTAGGCGACCCCGGGGCCGAAGCTTTCTTT. V gene TRBV30 combines with J gene TRBJ1-1; tentatively, D is TRBD1 (5 bases). The V end was cut by 0 bases, the J end by 8 bases, with 16 bases between. This CDR3 has 14 residues. CDR1 is GTSNPN and CDR2 is SVGIG in the germline V gene (reference sequence).